This TCR beta chain was identified during a study of T cells after yellow fever vaccination. Study-wide points: From the bulk population, abundant clonotypes could contaminate and appear within FACS-sorted repertoires.

The germline gives CDR1 LGHDT, CDR2 YNNKEL (reference sequence). CDR3 length equals 13 residues. The V end was cut by 1 base, the J end by 10 bases, with 8 bases between. This clonotype appeared a few times. Antigen: not known. TCRdb re-called the 5' RACE reads with MiXCR, one entry per CDR3 protein. The sample carries about 350,000 distinct CDR3 sequences, around 8.1% recorded once. This receptor was taken from a man aged 18 to 30 who received the YFV17D yellow fever vaccine. V usage is TRBV3-1 and J usage is TRBJ1-6; unclear D gene. The sample was PBMCs, taken 35 to 50 days after the first yellow fever vaccination. The CDR3, as DNA: TGTGCCAGCAGCCAAGTCTCCAGATCACCCCTCCACTTT. Its translation: CASSQVSRSPLHF.